This TCR beta chain was identified in a study of blood T cell repertoires in COVID-19. Here immunoSEQ multiplex PCR was the method, and the copy in TCRdb shows in-frame clones only, minus some. Of more than 200,000 clones listed, roughly 80% are singletons. While infection was still active, Seattle patients were enrolled and then followed longitudinally. The germline V gene encodes CDR1 MGHDK and CDR2 SYGVNS. The CDR3 has 15 residues. With 1 base clipped from V and 5 bases from J, the junction kept 4 bases outside the gene matches. The chain carries TRBV25-1 and TRBJ1-4; 7 nucleotides agree with TRBD1. The receptor comes from a woman aged 80 or over with COVID-19, enrolled during active disease. What was sequenced was peripheral blood. CDR3 residues: CASSEWGQMNEKLFF. In nucleotides, the CDR3 is TGTGCCAGCAGTGAATGGGGACAGATGAATGAAAAACTGTTTTTT.